This paragraph reports one TCR beta chain. With random hexamers, reverse transcription was performed on about 0.5 to 1 ug of RNA. TCRdb reprocessed the immunoSEQ multiplex PCR reads with MiXCR, giving one entry per CDR3 protein. This table has fewer than 200,000 distinct CDR3 sequences, approximately 95% appearing once. The sample is drawn from a study of CD8 T cells in Susac syndrome. The V gene's germline CDR1 is DFQATT and CDR2 SNEGSKA (reference sequence). This CDR3 contains 14 residues. J gave up 3 bases and V 6 bases, and 4 bases lay outside the gene matches. The gene calls are TRBV20-1 and TRBJ2-3; 12 nucleotides line up with TRBD2. Sequences were obtained from CD8+ T cells from PBMCs. The origin of this receptor is a human donor with multiple sclerosis. CDR3 region: CSARLAGVTDTQYF. As DNA, the CDR3 is TGCAGTGCGAGACTAGCGGGGGTGACAGATACGCAGTATTTT.